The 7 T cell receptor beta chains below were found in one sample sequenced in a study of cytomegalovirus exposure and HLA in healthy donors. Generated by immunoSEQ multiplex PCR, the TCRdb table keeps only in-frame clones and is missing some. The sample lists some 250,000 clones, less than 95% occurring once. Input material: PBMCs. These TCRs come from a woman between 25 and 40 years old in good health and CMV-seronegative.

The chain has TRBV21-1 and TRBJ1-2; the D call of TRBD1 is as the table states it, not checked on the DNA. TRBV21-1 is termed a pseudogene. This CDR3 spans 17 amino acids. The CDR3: CASSDGGWLTGPYGYTF. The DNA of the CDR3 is TGTGCCAGCAGCGATGGCGGTTGGTTAACAGGGCCCTATGGCTACACCTTC.

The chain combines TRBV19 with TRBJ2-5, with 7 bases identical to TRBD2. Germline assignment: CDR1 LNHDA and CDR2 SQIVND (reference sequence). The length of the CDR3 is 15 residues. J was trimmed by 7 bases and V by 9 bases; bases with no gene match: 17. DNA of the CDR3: TGTGCCAGAAACCCACCGGGACTACATAATGCGACCCAGTACTTC. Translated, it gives CARNPPGLHNATQYF.

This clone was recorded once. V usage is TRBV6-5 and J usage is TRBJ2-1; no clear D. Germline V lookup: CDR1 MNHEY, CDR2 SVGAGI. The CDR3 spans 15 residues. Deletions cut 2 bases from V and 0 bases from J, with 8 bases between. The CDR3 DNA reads TGTGCCAGCAGTTACGTGGCCGGCTCCTACAATGAGCAGTTCTTC. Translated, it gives CASSYVAGSYNEQFF.

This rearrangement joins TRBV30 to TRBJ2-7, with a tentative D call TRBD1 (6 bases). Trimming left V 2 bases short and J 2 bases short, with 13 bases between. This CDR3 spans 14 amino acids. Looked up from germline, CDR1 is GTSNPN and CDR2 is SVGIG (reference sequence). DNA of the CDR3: TGTGCCTGGAGTTCAGGGGTAGGGCCCTACGAGCAGTACTTC. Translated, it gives CAWSSGVGPYEQYF.

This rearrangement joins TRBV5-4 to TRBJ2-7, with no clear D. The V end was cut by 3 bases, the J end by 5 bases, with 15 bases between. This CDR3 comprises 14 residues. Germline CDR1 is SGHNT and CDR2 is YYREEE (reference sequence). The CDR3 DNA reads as TGTGCCAGCAGCTCCTACAGCCCTTATAACGAGCAGTACTTC. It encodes CASSSYSPYNEQYF.

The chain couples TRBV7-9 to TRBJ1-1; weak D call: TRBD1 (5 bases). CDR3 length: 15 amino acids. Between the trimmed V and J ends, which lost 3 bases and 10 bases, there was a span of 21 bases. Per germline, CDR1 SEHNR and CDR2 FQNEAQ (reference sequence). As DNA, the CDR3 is TGTGCCAGCAGCTTTTCGCCTGAGGCAGTTAGGGGAGCTTTCTTT. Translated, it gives CASSFSPEAVRGAFF.

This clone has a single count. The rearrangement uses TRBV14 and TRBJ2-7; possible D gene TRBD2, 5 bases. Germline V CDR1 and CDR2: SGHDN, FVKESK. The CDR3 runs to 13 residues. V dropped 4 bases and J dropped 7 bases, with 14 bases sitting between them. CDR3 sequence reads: CASSPKEVWEQYF. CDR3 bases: TGTGCCAGCAGCCCGAAGGAGGTTTGGGAGCAGTACTTC.